The next 30 T cell receptor beta chains were all read from a single sample in a study of shared clonotypes between healthy human individuals. Some clones are missing from TCRdb's copy, which holds only in-frame ones; the method was immunoSEQ multiplex PCR. The sample contains roughly 2.5 million clones, approximately 92% of which appear only once. Input material: naive CD4+ T cells sorted from blood. Subset given: CD45RA+ positively selected. Receptor source: a man aged 18 to 29 in good health.

This clone has a single count. The rearrangement uses TRBV7-2 and TRBJ2-7, with a possible D match to TRBD2 (6 bases). Trimming pared 2 bases from V and 2 bases from J, leaving 13 bases between. Germline V gene sequence: CDR1 SGHTA, CDR2 FQGNSA. This CDR3 comprises 15 residues. In DNA form, the CDR3 reads TGTGCCAGCAGCTTAACCGGCGGGATTACCTACGAGCAGTACTTC. It translates to CASSLTGGITYEQYF. Combining the CDR3 with reference TRBV7-2 and TRBJ2-7 gives the whole variable domain GAGVSQSPSNKVTEKGKDVELRCDPISGHTALYWYRQSLGQGLEFLIYFQGNSAPDKSGLPSDRFSAERTGGSVSTLTIQRTQQEDSAVYLCASSLTGGITYEQYFGPGTRLTVT.

The chain recombines TRBV30 with TRBJ1-2; D not resolved. CDR1 and CDR2 from the germline V gene are GTSNPN and SVGIG (reference sequence). This CDR3 is built from 11 residues. Trimming shortened V by 4 bases and J by 0 bases, and 3 bases separated the two germline ends. The CDR3 loop reads CAWTTNYGYTF. CDR3 bases: TGTGCCTGGACCACTAACTATGGCTACACCTTC.

CDR3 DNA sequence: TGTGCCAGCAGCTTGGTTGGGACAGGGTATGAGAATGAGCAGTTCTTC. Residues: CASSLVGTGYENEQFF. The gene calls are TRBV5-4 and TRBJ2-1, with 9 bases identical to TRBD1. V lost 0 bases and J lost 7; bases outside the gene matches: 8. The CDR3 is made up of 16 amino acids. Germline assignment: CDR1 SGHNT and CDR2 YYREEE (reference sequence). The variable domain in full, with the rest retrieved from reference TRBV5-4 and TRBJ2-1, is ETGVTQSPTHLIKTRGQQVTLRCSSQSGHNTVSWYQQALGQGPQFIFQYYREEENGRGNFPPRFSGLQFPNYSSELNVNALELDDSALYLCASSLVGTGYENEQFFGPGTRLTVL.

This clone was counted a single time. The same CDR3 arises from other DNA sequences in this sample as well. The V call is TRBV5-1, the J call TRBJ2-3; D possibly corresponds to TRBD2 (6 bases). CDR1 SGHRS and CDR2 YFSETQ come from the germline V gene. The CDR3 contains 13 residues. The ends were cut back, 7 bases at V and 0 bases at J, with 9 bases in the middle. Here the CDR3 reads CASSGTSTDTQYF. CDR3 in DNA: TGCGCCAGCTCCGGGACTAGCACAGATACGCAGTATTTT.

The sample holds one count of this clone. Other nucleotide sequences from this sample produce the same CDR3. This chain joins TRBV6-5 and TRBJ2-7, with 10 bases that match TRBD2. Germline CDR1 and CDR2: MNHEY and SVGAGI. J gave up 2 bases and V 4 bases, and 5 bases lay outside the gene matches. The length of the CDR3 is 15 residues. CDR3 sequence (DNA): TGTGCCAGCAGTTCTCTAGCGGGAGCCCCCTACGAGCAGTACTTC. Protein sequence: CASSSLAGAPYEQYF.

Only one count was recorded for this clone. V is TRBV5-1 and J is TRBJ2-3; possible D gene TRBD1, 5 bases. V lost 3 bases to trimming and J lost 3 bases, with 11 bases between them. The CDR3 contains 14 residues. Germline CDR1 and CDR2: SGHRS and YFSETQ. In DNA form, the CDR3 reads TGCGCCAGCAGCTCTTTCGCAGGGACAGATACGCAGTATTTT. It encodes CASSSFAGTDTQYF.

The chain has TRBV11-2 and TRBJ2-7; unclear D gene. The CDR3 extends over 16 amino acids. The germline CDR1 and CDR2 sequences are SGHAT and FQNNGV. V lost 2 bases, J lost 6 bases, and 20 bases lay in between. CDR3 DNA sequence: TGTGCCAGCAGCTTAAGTCTAGGCAGGTCTTACCGCGAGCAGTACTTC. Protein: CASSLSLGRSYREQYF.

V gene TRBV6-6 combines with J gene TRBJ1-5; D not certain. Germline CDR1 MNHNY, CDR2 SVGAGI (reference sequence). Deletions cut 4 bases from V and 0 bases from J, with 10 bases between. The CDR3 spans 15 residues. In DNA form, the CDR3 reads TGTGCCAGCAGTTTCAACGAGGATAGCAATCAGCCCCAGCATTTT. Its protein product is CASSFNEDSNQPQHF.

Only one count was recorded for this clone. The V call is TRBV5-1, the J call TRBJ2-3, with D possibly matching TRBD2 (5 bases). This CDR3 comprises 13 residues. V gave up 4 bases and J gave up 4 bases, with 10 bases separating them. The germline gives CDR1 SGHRS, CDR2 YFSETQ. CDR3 loop: CASSRAVSDTQYF. In DNA, the CDR3 is TGCGCCAGCAGCCGAGCGGTTTCAGATACGCAGTATTTT.

This clone was counted only a few times. The chain joins TRBV2 to TRBJ1-6; D unclear. CDR1 SNHLY and CDR2 FYNNEI come from the germline V gene. This CDR3 region has 13 residues. The V end lost 7 bases, the J end lost 7 bases, and 11 bases lay between the germline ends. The CDR3 spells CASNNVGNSPLHF. CDR3 DNA: TGTGCCAGCAATAATGTAGGGAATTCACCCCTCCACTTT.

A remark on this clone: Different DNA sequences within this sample yield the same CDR3. The genes are TRBV20-1 and TRBJ2-3; D ambiguous. CDR3 length: 11 residues. Deletions cut 4 bases from V and 4 bases from J, with 6 bases between. The germline gives CDR1 DFQATT, CDR2 SNEGSKA (reference sequence). CDR3 region: CSAKVADTQYF. The CDR3 bases are TGCAGTGCTAAGGTGGCAGATACGCAGTATTTT.

The CDR3 reads CASSPYQLPRLANTGELFF. Here the CDR3 DNA reads TGTGCCAGCTCACCATACCAGTTGCCCCGGCTCGCGAACACCGGGGAGCTGTTTTTT. This chain links TRBV18 with TRBJ2-2; D is unclear. Germline assignment: CDR1 KGHSH and CDR2 LQKENI. There are 19 residues in the CDR3. Trimming shortened V by 2 bases and J by 0 bases, and 19 bases separated the two germline ends.

The chain recombines TRBV7-2 with TRBJ2-7; 7 bases align to TRBD1. The germline V gene encodes CDR1 SGHTA and CDR2 FQGNSA. V was clipped by 4 bases and J by 4 bases; unmatched bases: 13. The CDR3 sequence is 16 residues long. The DNA of the CDR3 is TGTGCCAGCAGCTCCGGATGGGGCCCACAGGGGTACGAGCAGTACTTC. As protein: CASSSGWGPQGYEQYF.

This chain links TRBV5-8 with TRBJ2-7; 10 nucleotides agree with TRBD1. This CDR3 is built from 17 residues. The V gene end was trimmed by 1 base and the J gene end by 4 bases; junction bases not matched to a gene: 11. Germline assignment: CDR1 SGHTS and CDR2 YDEGEE. CDR3 protein: CASSLYKWTGGTYEQYF. CDR3 DNA: TGTGCCAGCAGCTTGTATAAGTGGACAGGGGGTACGTACGAGCAGTACTTC.

The CDR3 DNA sequence: TGCGCCAGCAGCTTTGGACTAGTCTACGAGCAGTACTTC. This codes for CASSFGLVYEQYF. The chain joins TRBV5-1 to TRBJ2-7, with 7 bases identical to TRBD2. The CDR3 contains 13 residues. Trimming removed 2 bases from V and 3 bases from J; junction bases left unmatched: 2. Germline CDR1 and CDR2: SGHRS and YFSETQ.

The chain links TRBV13 to TRBJ1-3; 8 nucleotides agree with TRBD1. J gave up 4 bases and V 5 bases, and 4 bases lay outside the gene matches. Germline V CDR1 and CDR2: PRHDT, FYEKMQ (reference sequence). The CDR3 is made up of 14 amino acids. For the CDR3, the DNA is TGTGCCAGCAGCCTTCGGACAGGGGGAAACACCATATATTTT. Encoded protein: CASSLRTGGNTIYF.

This sequence joins TRBV10-3 and TRBJ2-2; TRBD2 matches 7 bases. V gave up 5 bases and J gave up 5 bases; unmatched junction bases: 8. The CDR3 spans 15 residues. Looked up from germline, CDR1 is ENHRY and CDR2 is SYGVKD. The CDR3: CAISRRGGETGELFF. The CDR3 DNA sequence: TGTGCCATCAGTCGGCGCGGGGGAGAAACCGGGGAGCTGTTTTTT.

This rearrangement joins TRBV15 to TRBJ2-5, with TRBD1 identical over 9 bases. CDR1 and CDR2 (germline): LNHNV, YYDKDF (reference sequence). V was pared by 0 bases and J by 5 bases, with 7 bases of the junction left unmatched. CDR3 length equals 16 residues. The CDR3 DNA reads TGTGCCACCAGCAGAGAAATGACAGGGGGTACGGAGACCCAGTACTTC. This sequence encodes CATSREMTGGTETQYF.

V usage is TRBV19 and J usage is TRBJ1-4, with 11 nucleotides matching TRBD1. Germline V gives CDR1 LNHDA, CDR2 SQIVND (reference sequence). The CDR3 runs 15 residues. The V and J ends lost 6 bases and 7 bases, in that order; junction bases with no gene match: 7. As DNA, the CDR3 is TGTGCCAGTAGCATCCCCGGGACAGGGGGTGAAAAACTGTTTTTT. Translation gives CASSIPGTGGEKLFF.

Concerning this clone: Other DNA sequences in the same sample also yield this CDR3. This chain connects TRBV19 to TRBJ1-1; D remains ambiguous. The CDR3 consists of 13 residues. V was pared by 3 bases and J by 1 base, with 6 bases between. CDR1 is LNHDA, CDR2 SQIVND, per germline (reference sequence). CDR3 amino acids: CASSITANTEAFF. CDR3 nucleotide sequence: TGTGCCAGTAGTATCACAGCGAACACTGAAGCTTTCTTT.

This chain joins TRBV2 and TRBJ2-7; 9 nucleotides line up with TRBD1. V dropped 5 bases and J dropped 2; count of bases not matched to a gene: 4. The CDR3 runs to 14 residues. Germline V gene data show CDR1 as SNHLY and CDR2 as FYNNEI. CDR3 loop: CASSPGQGPYEQYF. In DNA form, the CDR3 reads TGTGCCAGCAGTCCGGGACAGGGTCCCTACGAGCAGTACTTC.

In its sample, this clone was seen once. The rearrangement uses TRBV2 and TRBJ2-1; D is undetermined. CDR3 length: 14 amino acids. V was trimmed by 6 bases and J by 6 bases, leaving 15 bases between them. The germline V gene has CDR1 SNHLY and CDR2 FYNNEI. In DNA form, the CDR3 reads TGTGCCAGCAGCCCCCCGAACAATCGCAATGAGCAGTTCTTC. This encodes CASSPPNNRNEQFF.

The chain links TRBV30 to TRBJ1-5, with D possibly being TRBD1 (5 bases). Germline V CDR1 and CDR2: GTSNPN, SVGIG (reference sequence). The CDR3 runs to 14 residues. CDR3 sequence: CAAGGFNPNQPQHF. CDR3 sequence (DNA): TGTGCAGCGGGGGGGTTTAACCCCAATCAGCCCCAGCATTTT. The whole variable domain, remainder taken from reference TRBV30 and TRBJ1-5, is SQTIHQWPATLVQPVGSPLSLECTVEGTSNPNLYWYRQAAGRGLQLLFYSVGIGQISSEVPQNLSASRPQDRQFILSSKKLLLSDSGFYLCAAGGFNPNQPQHFGDGTRLSIL.

Regarding this clone: Other DNA sequences in the sample encode the same CDR3. In DNA form, the CDR3 reads TGTGCCAGCAGTTACTCGACGGGGTATGGCTACACCTTC. This translates into CASSYSTGYGYTF. The genes are TRBV6-5 and TRBJ1-2; D gene unclear. The CDR3 sequence is 13 residues long. Germline CDR1 and CDR2: MNHEY and SVGAGI. V was trimmed by 0 bases and J by 5 bases, leaving 7 bases between them.

The rearrangement joins TRBV2 to TRBJ1-4, with D maybe TRBD1 (6 bases). Germline V gives CDR1 SNHLY, CDR2 FYNNEI. This CDR3 is built from 14 residues. V was cut by 2 bases and J by 8 bases, with 12 bases left in between. The CDR3 nucleotides are TGTGCCAGCAGTGAATGGGGGGCGGCAGAAAAACTGTTTTTT. Amino acids: CASSEWGAAEKLFF.

This clone was detected only a few times. The same CDR3 is also encoded by other DNA sequences in this sample. The chain links TRBV7-9 to TRBJ1-1; TRBD1 is a possible D gene (5 bases). Germline V gene data show CDR1 as SEHNR and CDR2 as FQNEAQ (reference sequence). The V end lost 1 base, the J end lost 1 base, and 7 bases lay between the germline ends. The CDR3 has 14 amino acids. The CDR3 loop is CASSLDGGNTEAFF. The CDR3 DNA reads as TGTGCCAGCAGCTTAGATGGGGGGAACACTGAAGCTTTCTTT.

The V gene is TRBV6-6, the J gene TRBJ2-2, with unresolved D. The germline V gene has CDR1 MNHNY and CDR2 SVGAGI (reference sequence). The CDR3 is made up of 13 amino acids. Trimming took off 7 bases at V and 2 bases at J, with 8 bases between the two ends. The CDR3 spells CASTGPNTGELFF. The CDR3 nucleotides are TGTGCCAGCACTGGCCCTAACACCGGGGAGCTGTTTTTT.

Concerning this clone: This specimen includes other DNA sequences encoding the same CDR3. The V call is TRBV7-9, the J call TRBJ2-2, with unresolved D. The V end was cut by 2 bases, the J end by 5 bases, with 9 bases between. The length of the CDR3 is 14 residues. Germline V CDR1 and CDR2: SEHNR, FQNEAQ (reference sequence). The CDR3 DNA sequence: TGTGCCAGCAGCTTATTAAAAGGAACCGGGGAGCTGTTTTTT. Its protein product is CASSLLKGTGELFF.

The chain has TRBV9 and TRBJ1-1; no clear D. Looked up from germline, CDR1 is SGDLS and CDR2 is YYNGEE. The CDR3 is 14 residues long. The germline V and J ends were trimmed by 4 bases and 4 bases, with 14 bases remaining between them. CDR3 sequence: CASSSWVEGTEAFF. Here the CDR3 DNA reads TGTGCCAGCAGCTCCTGGGTGGAGGGCACTGAAGCTTTCTTT.

The chain employs TRBV15 and TRBJ1-5, with 9 bases aligning to TRBD1. Germline assignment: CDR1 LNHNV and CDR2 YYDKDF (reference sequence). The CDR3 extends over 17 amino acids. Trimming cost V 0 bases and J 3 bases; bases outside gene matches: 6. The CDR3 protein is CATSREYGTGSNQPQHF. The CDR3, as DNA: TGTGCCACCAGCAGAGAATACGGGACAGGGTCCAATCAGCCCCAGCATTTT.